This T cell receptor (beta chain) is from a study of T cell repertoires in cytomegalovirus infection. This CDR3 has 18 amino acids. Germline V gene lookup returns CDR1 MNHNS and CDR2 SASEGT. J lost 8 bases, V lost 8 bases, and 24 bases had no gene match. About this clonotype itself: What it recognizes is unknown.

TCRdb analysed the reads with MiXCR anew, one entry per CDR3 protein. The sample has roughly 860,000 distinct CDR3 sequences; 32% are singletons. The clonotype originates from a human donor in good health (CMV status not recorded). Some clones in this sample may be carry-over from other donors' samples. This rearrangement joins TRBV6-1 to TRBJ1-2; 9 nucleotides align to TRBD1. The sample was cultured CD8+ T cells from PBMCs, taken from culture after CMV antigen stimulation. The CDR3 DNA sequence: TGTGCCAGCCCCTTTGAGGGGACAGGGTTTTTTATGGTTGACGGCTACACCTTC. Protein product: CASPFEGTGFFMVDGYTF.